This TCR beta chain was sequenced during a study of Graves' ophthalmopathy and Graves' hyperthyroidism. Study summary: Hyperthyroidism was considered stable when no ophthalmopathy appeared within 18 months of follow-up.

The study amplified TCR beta CDR3 regions using RNA transcripts. HTBI primers served in a first-round RT-PCR, which a second-round multiplex PCR followed. Using its own MiXCR run on the multiplex PCR reads, TCRdb lists one record per CDR3 protein. Among approximately 540,000 distinct CDR3 sequences listed, 35% to 45% were seen once. This sequence originates from an adult man with Graves' hyperthyroidism. Sequenced input: peripheral blood or thyroid tissue (not recorded which).

The DNA of the CDR3 is TGTGCCAGCAGCCGTCCGACAGACGGGTACGAGCAGTACTTC. Residues: CASSRPTDGYEQYF. The chain joins TRBV7-9 to TRBJ2-7; tentative D call: TRBD1 (5 bases). From germline, CDR1 is SEHNR and CDR2 FQNEAQ (reference sequence). The CDR3 is 14 amino acids. V was shortened by 5 bases and J by 4 bases, with 15 bases between the two germline ends.